This T cell receptor beta chain was sequenced in a study of early T cells in non-severe SARS-CoV-2 infection. Germline CDR1 MNHEY, CDR2 SMNVEV (reference sequence). This CDR3 is built from 15 residues. Trimming removed 6 bases from V and 6 bases from J; junction bases left unmatched: 7. A single record per CDR3 protein comes from TCRdb applying MiXCR to the 5' RACE reads. The data contain about 22,000 distinct CDR3 sequences, approximately 3.8% of them singletons. This clonotype was counted many times. The receptor comes from an adult who was a healthcare worker with PCR-confirmed SARS-CoV-2 infection or an uninfected control (not recorded which). The specimen sequenced was whole blood. The gene calls are TRBV27 and TRBJ1-4; 10 nucleotides match TRBD1. Here the CDR3 reads CASSPVGTGDEKLFF. The CDR3 region has the DNA TGTGCCAGCAGCCCGGTAGGGACAGGGGATGAAAAACTGTTTTTT.